The 22 T cell receptor beta chains given below trace back to one sample, sequenced in a study of tissue T cells after allogeneic stem cell transplantation. Measured with immunoSEQ multiplex PCR; TCRdb has only the in-frame clones, and not every one. The repertoire has roughly 4,800 clones, under 55% of them found once; the top ten carry 5% to 8%. Time point given: mouse harvest day 7 after allogeneic transplant. Each mouse received 10^7 T-cell-depleted marrow cells plus 10^6 splenic CD5+ T cells by tail vein. The sequencing sample was made of gut tissue. The origin of the receptors is a female BALB/c mouse given C57BL/6 T cells with graft-versus-host disease after an allogeneic hematopoietic cell transplant.

This clone was seen a handful of times. Mouse gene names and germline throughout. Coverage ceases 1 residue before the CDR3 finishes, and the germline J gene fills in the end. The chain couples TRBV4 to TRBJ2-7, with 12 bases fitting TRBD2. After removal of 6 bases from V and 7 bases from J, the junction contained 7 bases not matched to a gene. This CDR3 region has 14 residues. CDR1 is LGHDT, CDR2 YNNKQL, per germline (reference sequence). The sequenced part of the CDR3 DNA is TGTGCCAGCAGTCGGGACTGGGGGGCGGAGGAACAGTAC. Its translation is CASSRDWGAEEQY. The CDR3 in full is CASSRDWGAEEQYF.

By frequency in the sample, this clone is medium-sized (0.01 to 0.1%). Here the gene names and germline are mouse. The read terminates 1 residue before the CDR3 end, so the remaining end is supplied by the germline J gene. J is TRBJ1-5 and V is TRBV22. TRBV22 is flagged as a pseudogene. The CDR3 length is 15 residues. The covered CDR3 bases are TGTGCCAGCAGTTGTAGGGAGGCTCGGCTCCAGGCTCCGCTT. It yields the protein CASSCREARLQAPL. The entire CDR3 sequence reads CASSCREARLQAPLF.

Worth noting for this clone: Each gene name is a mouse one. Read coverage stops 1 residue before the CDR3 terminus; the germline J gene supplies the remainder. V and J are TRBV23 and TRBJ1-1. CDR1 is KGHTA and CDR2 is FQNQQP in the germline V gene. The CDR3 has 12 amino acids. CDR3 sequence: CSSSHWDTEVFF. The DNA read from the CDR3 is TGCTCCAGCAGTCACTGGGACACAGAAGTCTTC.

This clone came up once. Gene names and germline refer to mouse. From the germline J gene comes the end of the CDR3, since the read stops 1 residue before it. The chain links TRBV12-2 to TRBJ1-4; 7 positions match TRBD1. CDR1 is SGHLS and CDR2 is HYDKME in the germline V gene. V lost 4 bases, J lost 0 bases, and 4 bases stayed unmatched. This CDR3 has 15 amino acids. The CDR3 protein is CASSLGQISNERLFF. The CDR3 bases that were read are TGTGCCAGCTCCCTGGGACAGATTTCCAACGAAAGATTATTT.

This clone is deemed medium-sized. Gene names refer to mouse genes. The observed sequence ends 1 residue before the CDR3 terminus, with the missing tail filled in from the germline J gene. The rearrangement links TRBV13-3 to TRBJ2-7, with 9 bases that match TRBD2. The CDR3 is made up of 13 amino acids. The ends lost 1 base at V and 7 bases at J; junction bases unmatched: 3. Germline CDR1 and CDR2: NNHDY and SYVADS. Here the CDR3 reads CASSDMGGREQYF. The DNA read from the CDR3 is TGTGCCAGCAGTGATATGGGGGGGCGGGAACAGTAC.

Comment on this clone: Gene names refer to mouse genes. Sequencing ends 1 residue short of the CDR3 end; the germline J gene provides the rest. The J gene is TRBJ2-3, the V gene TRBV23; the DNA was not compared with TRBD1, the D call given in the table. The CDR3 runs 15 residues. Germline V gives CDR1 KGHTA, CDR2 FQNQQP. The DNA read from the CDR3 is TGCTCCAGCAGTCAAGGACAGACTAGTGCAGAAACGCTGTAT. This encodes CSSSQGQTSAETLY. In full, the CDR3 reads CSSSQGQTSAETLYF.

The sample holds a few counts of this clone. Mouse germline and gene names are used. The read ends 1 residue shy of where the CDR3 ends; the end is completed using the germline J gene. The chain links TRBV24 to TRBJ2-7; 7 bases are a match to TRBD1. The CDR3 sequence is 11 residues long. Germline CDR1 is KGHTA and CDR2 is FRNEEI. J lost 4 bases, V lost 9 bases, and 3 bases had no gene match. CDR3 DNA (partial): TGTGCCAGGACGGGACAGTATGAACAGTAC. It translates to CARTGQYEQY. The full CDR3 protein reads CARTGQYEQYF.

In regard to this clone: Germline and genes here are mouse. The CDR3 loop reads CASSLRQNTEVFF. CDR3 DNA (partial): TGTGCCAGCAGCTTGAGACAAAACACAGAAGTCTTC. The V call is TRBV3, the J call TRBJ1-1; unclear D gene. The DNA ends 1 residue before the CDR3 does, and the rest of the CDR3 is filled in from the germline J gene. The V gene lost 3 bases and the J gene lost 1 base, with 6 bases spanning the gap. Looked up from germline, CDR1 is SNHLY and CDR2 is FYNGKV (reference sequence). The length of the CDR3 is 13 residues.

This clone was recorded only once. Genes here carry mouse names. The CDR3 is cut off 1 residue early in the read; its end comes from the germline J gene. V and J are TRBV15 and TRBJ1-1; 8 bases align to TRBD1. The V segment lost 3 bases and the J segment 1 base; nucleotides outside the gene matches: 1. This CDR3 has 14 amino acids. The V gene's germline CDR1 is SGHND and CDR2 FRSKSL. CDR3 bases read: TGTGCCAGCAGTTTCAGGGGGCGGAACACAGAAGTCTTC. Protein product: CASSFRGRNTEVF. The entire CDR3 protein is CASSFRGRNTEVFF.

A few counts support this clone. Here the gene names and germline are mouse. The read stops 1 residue short of the end of the CDR3; the missing end is completed from the germline J gene. This chain links TRBV13-3 with TRBJ1-5; weak D call: TRBD1 (5 bases). V shed 2 bases and J shed 6 bases, with 6 bases lying between them. The CDR3 is 12 amino acids. CDR1 and CDR2 from the germline V gene are NNHDY and SYVADS. The CDR3 spells CASSDRAQAPLF. Incomplete CDR3 DNA: TGTGCCAGCAGTGACAGGGCCCAGGCTCCGCTT.

The sample holds a few counts of this clone. Genes here carry mouse names. The CDR3 is cut off 1 residue early in the read; its end comes from the germline J gene. This rearrangement joins TRBV26 to TRBJ2-7, with 7 positions matching TRBD1. The CDR3 totals 14 residues. CDR1 is KGHPV, CDR2 FQNQEV, per germline (reference sequence). The junction had 5 bases not matched to a gene; V was cut back by 4 bases and J by 2 bases. Partial CDR3 DNA: TGTGCCAGCAGTCCCTCCGGGACAGCCTATGAACAGTAC. This sequence encodes CASSPSGTAYEQY. The whole CDR3 protein reads CASSPSGTAYEQYF.

Points on this clone: The germline and genes are mouse ones. The observed sequence ends 1 residue before the CDR3 terminus, with the missing tail filled in from the germline J gene. This rearrangement joins TRBV12-2 to TRBJ2-5; a possible D gene is TRBD1 (5 bases). V lost 0 bases to trimming and J lost 1 base, with 7 bases between them. CDR3 length: 14 amino acids. Germline V gene data show CDR1 as SGHLS and CDR2 as HYDKME. CDR3 DNA, as far as it was read: TGTGCCAGCTCTCTCGCCAGGGACCAAGACACCCAGTAC. As protein: CASSLARDQDTQY. The complete CDR3 sequence is CASSLARDQDTQYF. Filled out from reference TRBV12-2 and TRBJ2-5, the complete variable domain reads NSGVVQSPRYIIKGKGERSILKCIPISGHLSVAWYQQTQGQELKFFIQHYDKMERDKGNLPSRFSVQQFDDYHSEMNMSALELEDSAVYFCASSLARDQDTQYFGPGTRLLVL.

Worth noting for this clone: Mouse germline and gene names are used. The sequenced fragment ends 1 residue before the CDR3 boundary, so the rest is inferred from the germline J gene. This chain uses TRBV26 with TRBJ2-3; D gene uncertain. CDR1 KGHPV and CDR2 FQNQEV come from the germline V gene (reference sequence). The germline V and J ends were trimmed by 2 bases and 0 bases, with 6 bases remaining between them. CDR3 length: 14 residues. CDR3 region: CASSLLVSAETLYF. Incomplete CDR3 DNA: TGTGCCAGCAGTCTGCTGGTTAGTGCAGAAACGCTGTAT.

In its sample, this clone was seen a few times. Gene labels here are mouse ones. The read ends 1 residue early relative to the CDR3; the germline J gene fills the gap. The V and J genes are TRBV13-2 and TRBJ2-4; D uncertain. Germline CDR1 and CDR2: NNHNN and SYGAGS (reference sequence). V was pared by 0 bases and J by 5 bases, with 7 bases between. The CDR3 totals 13 residues. CDR3 amino acids: CASGDADVNTLYF. CDR3 bases read: TGTGCCAGCGGTGATGCCGACGTAAACACCTTGTAC.

Notes on this clone: Here the gene names and germline are mouse. Coverage ceases 1 residue before the CDR3 finishes, and the germline J gene fills in the end. The V call is TRBV15, the J call TRBJ2-7; 8 bases agree with TRBD1. CDR1 is SGHND and CDR2 is FRSKSL in the germline V gene. The CDR3 covers 15 residues. V dropped 3 bases and J dropped 0; count of bases not matched to a gene: 4. The CDR3 loop is CASSLRTGPSYEQYF. Incomplete CDR3 DNA: TGTGCCAGCAGTTTGAGGACAGGGCCCTCCTATGAACAGTAC.

Details on this clone: Here the gene names and germline are mouse. Read data end 1 residue before the CDR3 end; the end is taken from the germline J gene. J is TRBJ1-5 and V is TRBV26, with 9 bases identical to TRBD1. The CDR3 length is 14 residues. Germline V gene data show CDR1 as KGHPV and CDR2 as FQNQEV (reference sequence). The V segment lost 4 bases and the J segment 3 bases; nucleotides outside the gene matches: 1. CDR3 sequence reads: CASSRQGGNQAPLF. The part of the CDR3 DNA that was read is TGTGCCAGCAGTCGACAGGGGGGCAACCAGGCTCCGCTT.

In the case of this clone: Mouse gene names apply. The read gets to within 1 residue of the CDR3 end, and the germline J gene fills in the rest. The rearrangement links TRBV3 to TRBJ2-5; D is possibly TRBD1 (6 bases). Germline V gene sequence: CDR1 SNHLY, CDR2 FYNGKV (reference sequence). The CDR3 is made up of 14 amino acids. V was shortened by 4 bases and J by 2 bases, with 10 bases between the two germline ends. The CDR3 loop is CASSSGHTQDTQYF. Incomplete CDR3 DNA: TGTGCCAGCAGCTCGGGACATACCCAAGACACCCAGTAC.

Of note for this clone: Gene names and germline refer to mouse. The read terminates 1 residue before the CDR3 end, so the remaining end is supplied by the germline J gene. The chain is built from TRBV26 and TRBJ2-1; D may correspond to TRBD1 or TRBD2 (5 bases each). Trimming removed 4 bases at V and 1 base at J, with 5 bases between. CDR3 length: 13 residues. Germline CDR1 and CDR2: KGHPV and FQNQEV (reference sequence). This CDR3 is CASSRDNYAEQFF. The CDR3 bases that were read are TGTGCCAGCAGTCGGGACAACTATGCTGAGCAGTTC.

Points on this clone: Any gene name here is a mouse gene name. The CDR3 goes on 1 residue after the read ends, and that part is filled in from the germline J gene. V and J are TRBV3 and TRBJ2-5; maybe TRBD1 (6 bases). Trimming left V 3 bases short and J 4 bases short, with 8 bases between. CDR1 is SNHLY, CDR2 FYNGKV, per germline (reference sequence). The CDR3 is made up of 13 amino acids. Incomplete CDR3 DNA: TGTGCCAGCAGCTTTACAGGGAAAGACACCCAGTAC. Residues: CASSFTGKDTQY. The entire CDR3 reads CASSFTGKDTQYF.

Concerning this clone: Mouse gene names and germline throughout. CDR3 sequence reads: CASSLSPPSQNTLYF. The covered CDR3 bases are TGTGCCAGCAGTCTGTCGCCTCCCAGTCAAAACACCTTGTAC. This chain connects TRBV26 to TRBJ2-4; D is undetermined. The CDR3 end falls 1 residue outside the read, so it is completed with the germline J gene. The CDR3 totals 15 residues. Germline loops: CDR1 KGHPV, CDR2 FQNQEV (reference sequence). V was trimmed by 0 bases and J by 0 bases, leaving 7 bases between them.

As to this clone: Gene names denote mouse genes. The missing CDR3 end, 1 residue past where the read stops, is filled in from the germline J gene. The chain couples TRBV29 to TRBJ1-3; 9 bases align to TRBD1. CDR3 length equals 14 residues. V was pared by 5 bases and J by 3 bases, with 2 bases of the junction left unmatched. Germline V gives CDR1 MSHET, CDR2 SYDVDS. CDR3 loop: CASSPGQGGNTLYF. CDR3 bases read: TGTGCTAGCAGTCCGGGACAGGGTGGAAATACGCTCTAT.

For this clone: Germline and genes here are mouse. The CDR3 goes on 1 residue after the read ends, and that part is filled in from the germline J gene. The rearrangement uses TRBV13-3 and TRBJ2-5; unclear D gene. V was trimmed by 2 bases and J by 0 bases, leaving 4 bases between them. The CDR3 sequence is 13 residues long. CDR1 and CDR2 (germline): NNHDY, SYVADS. The covered CDR3 bases are TGTGCCAGCAGTGACTGGAACCAAGACACCCAGTAC. This codes for CASSDWNQDTQY. The whole CDR3 sequence is CASSDWNQDTQYF.